The 30 T cell receptor beta chains reported below all come from one sample, sequenced in a study of CD8 T cells in Susac syndrome. RNA in amounts of roughly 0.5 to 1 ug was reverse transcribed with random hexamers. TCRdb used MiXCR to reprocess the immunoSEQ multiplex PCR reads, holding one entry per CDR3 protein. The table lists some 130,000 distinct CDR3 sequences, roughly 94% of them singletons. The sequenced material came from CD8+ T cells from PBMCs. The source of these receptors is a human donor with Susac syndrome.

The rearrangement uses TRBV9 and TRBJ2-3; 13 bases align to TRBD2. The CDR3 is made up of 17 amino acids. Germline V CDR1 and CDR2: SGDLS, YYNGEE. With 3 bases clipped from V and 2 bases from J, the junction kept 6 bases outside the gene matches. The CDR3 protein is CASSALTSGRTTDTQYF. In DNA, the CDR3 is TGTGCCAGCAGCGCCCTGACTAGCGGGAGGACCACAGATACGCAGTATTTT.

In nucleotides, the CDR3 is TGCGCCAGCAGCCACCTGGACAGGGGGGATGGCACTGAAGCTTTCTTT. Translation gives CASSHLDRGDGTEAFF. The chain carries TRBV4-1 and TRBJ1-1; 10 bases agree with TRBD1. The V and J ends lost 3 bases and 4 bases, in that order; junction bases with no gene match: 8. Per germline, CDR1 MGHRA and CDR2 YSYEKL. The CDR3 sequence is 16 residues long.

The chain has TRBV5-1 and TRBJ2-1, with TRBD2 identical over 9 bases. There are 15 residues in the CDR3. After removal of 4 bases from V and 4 bases from J, the junction contained 6 bases not matched to a gene. Germline CDR1 SGHRS, CDR2 YFSETQ. The chain's CDR3 is CASSPTLAGYNEQFF. The CDR3 nucleotides are TGCGCCAGCAGCCCCACCCTAGCGGGGTACAATGAGCAGTTCTTC. Using reference TRBV5-1 and TRBJ2-1 for the parts outside the CDR3, the full variable domain is KAGVTQTPRYLIKTRGQQVTLSCSPISGHRSVSWYQQTPGQGLQFLFEYFSETQRNKGNFPGRFSGRQFSNSRSEMNVSTLELGDSALYLCASSPTLAGYNEQFFGPGTRLTVL.

The rearrangement links TRBV28 to TRBJ1-2, with TRBD1 identical over 8 bases. Trimming removed 8 bases from V and 3 bases from J; junction bases left unmatched: 8. Germline CDR1 MDHEN, CDR2 SYDVKM. The CDR3 sequence is 14 residues long. In DNA, the CDR3 is TGTGCCAGCGAACAGGGGGGGGGTCACTATGGCTACACCTTC. Protein product: CASEQGGGHYGYTF.

The CDR3 here is CASSWGEGLAGRNEQFF. Written as DNA, the CDR3 is TGTGCCAGCAGTTGGGGTGAGGGTCTAGCGGGTAGGAATGAGCAGTTCTTC. The chain combines TRBV27 with TRBJ2-1, with 8 positions matching TRBD2. The ends lost 4 bases at V and 7 bases at J; junction bases unmatched: 15. The germline CDR1 and CDR2 sequences are MNHEY and SMNVEV (reference sequence). This CDR3 has 17 residues.

The V call is TRBV27, the J call TRBJ2-7; D is perhaps TRBD2 (5 bases). This CDR3 comprises 17 residues. V was pared by 2 bases and J by 1 base, with 18 bases between. CDR1 is MNHEY and CDR2 is SMNVEV in the germline V gene (reference sequence). The CDR3 protein is CASSLGLGPPGSYEQYF. The CDR3 nucleotides read TGTGCCAGCAGTTTAGGACTTGGGCCCCCAGGATCCTACGAGCAGTACTTC.

The chain has TRBV20-1 and TRBJ2-7; tentatively, D is TRBD1 (6 bases). This CDR3 spans 13 amino acids. Trimming pared 6 bases from V and 1 base from J, leaving 13 bases between. CDR1 and CDR2 (germline): DFQATT, SNEGSKA (reference sequence). The CDR3 loop reads CSAPADSSYEQYF. The CDR3 DNA reads as TGCAGTGCCCCGGCGGACAGTTCCTACGAGCAGTACTTC.

This clonotype was seen a handful of times. CDR3 loop: CSARDLQATYEQYF. The DNA of the CDR3 is TGCAGTGCTAGAGATCTGCAGGCCACCTACGAGCAGTACTTC. The V gene is TRBV20-1, the J gene TRBJ2-7; D not resolved. Germline V CDR1 and CDR2: DFQATT, SNEGSKA (reference sequence). V dropped 0 bases and J dropped 2 bases, with 11 bases sitting between them. This CDR3 contains 14 residues.

This clonotype was observed a single time. V and J are TRBV30 and TRBJ2-4; D is perhaps TRBD2 (6 bases). The V end lost 0 bases, the J end lost 8 bases, and 11 bases lay between the germline ends. This CDR3 has 13 amino acids. CDR1 is GTSNPN and CDR2 is SVGIG in the germline V gene (reference sequence). CDR3 amino acids: CAWSVDYLYIQYF. In DNA form, the CDR3 reads TGTGCCTGGAGTGTGGACTATCTATACATTCAGTACTTC.

V and J are TRBV25-1 and TRBJ1-5; 7 positions match TRBD1. This CDR3 region has 15 residues. In germline, CDR1 is MGHDK, CDR2 SYGVNS. J was trimmed by 2 bases and V by 6 bases; bases with no gene match: 7. This chain's CDR3 is CASRPTGIGNQPQHF. The DNA for the CDR3 is TGTGCCAGCAGGCCGACAGGGATCGGCAATCAGCCCCAGCATTTT.

The CDR3 DNA is TGTGCCAGCAGTTTGGGGGGTGAATGGGATACGCAGTATTTT. Translated, it gives CASSLGGEWDTQYF. This chain uses TRBV12-3 or TRBV12-4 with TRBJ2-3, with TRBD2 as a possible D gene (6 bases). The CDR3 is 14 residues long. The ends were cut back, 3 bases at V and 6 bases at J, with 13 bases in the middle.

The J gene is TRBJ2-1, the V gene TRBV4-1; 9 bases align to TRBD2. The J segment lost 9 bases and the V segment lost 0 bases, leaving 6 bases of the junction unmatched. Germline assignment: CDR1 MGHRA and CDR2 YSYEKL. The CDR3 spans 15 residues. The CDR3 sequence: CASSQDLGTSSEQFF. The CDR3 DNA sequence: TGCGCCAGCAGCCAAGATCTCGGGACTAGCAGTGAGCAGTTCTTC.

J is TRBJ2-3 and V is TRBV30; D possibly corresponds to TRBD2 (6 bases). V shed 2 bases and J shed 0 bases, with 15 bases lying between them. This CDR3 contains 16 residues. Germline V gives CDR1 GTSNPN, CDR2 SVGIG (reference sequence). CDR3 bases: TGTGCCTGGAGTCCAGTAGCGGAGGGGAGCACAGATACGCAGTATTTT. This sequence encodes CAWSPVAEGSTDTQYF.

The rearrangement joins TRBV20-1 to TRBJ2-1, with D maybe TRBD2 (5 bases). V was pared by 6 bases and J by 5 bases, with 20 bases between. Germline V gives CDR1 DFQATT, CDR2 SNEGSKA (reference sequence). CDR3 length: 15 amino acids. The CDR3 nucleotides are TGCAGTGCCTCCGTTGGACTCGGGTTTGACAATGAGCAGTTCTTC. This codes for CSASVGLGFDNEQFF.

V is TRBV14 and J is TRBJ2-7; unclear D gene. The CDR3 is 12 amino acids. CDR1 is SGHDN, CDR2 FVKESK, per germline. V was cut by 0 bases and J by 2 bases, with 2 bases left in between. In nucleotides, the CDR3 is TGTGCCAGCAGCCAAGAAACCTACGAGCAGTACTTC. It specifies CASSQETYEQYF. Supplemented by reference TRBV14 and TRBJ2-7, the full variable domain reads EAGVTQFPSHSVIEKGQTVTLRCDPISGHDNLYWYRRVMGKEIKFLLHFVKESKQDESGMPNNRFLAERTGGTYSTLKVQPAELEDSGVYFCASSQETYEQYFGPGTRLTVT.

The V gene is TRBV10-3, the J gene TRBJ2-7; 11 nucleotides line up with TRBD2. The V gene end was trimmed by 7 bases and the J gene end by 7 bases; junction bases not matched to a gene: 6. The CDR3 runs 13 residues. Germline-derived CDR1 and CDR2 are ENHRY and SYGVKD. CDR3 DNA: TGTGCCATCAATAGCGGGAGGGCACGGGAGCAGTACTTC. Its protein is CAINSGRAREQYF.

The J gene is TRBJ1-1, the V gene TRBV9; D possibly corresponds to TRBD1 (5 bases). The CDR3 is 13 amino acids. The V gene's germline CDR1 is SGDLS and CDR2 YYNGEE. V was trimmed by 7 bases and J by 5 bases, leaving 15 bases between them. For the CDR3, the DNA is TGTGCCAGCTCCTCGGGGGTTGGGACTGAAGCTTTCTTT. This sequence encodes CASSSGVGTEAFF.

The chain carries TRBV2 and TRBJ1-5; TRBD1 matches at 11 bases. The CDR3 has 16 residues. CDR1 is SNHLY, CDR2 FYNNEI, per germline. Trimming at V came to 7 bases and at J to 0 bases, leaving 5 bases not matched to a gene. DNA for the CDR3: TGTGCCAGCACCGGGACAGGGGGTTATAGCAATCAGCCCCAGCATTTT. Translated, it gives CASTGTGGYSNQPQHF.

Here the CDR3 reads CASSSRTGVQETQYF. As DNA, the CDR3 is TGTGCCAGCAGCTCTCGTACAGGGGTCCAAGAGACCCAGTACTTC. This chain links TRBV28 with TRBJ2-5, with 7 bases lining up with TRBD1. CDR3 length: 15 residues. V gave up 6 bases and J gave up 1 base; unmatched junction bases: 8. Looked up from germline, CDR1 is MDHEN and CDR2 is SYDVKM.

The rearrangement links TRBV25-1 to TRBJ1-1, with no clear D. Trimming stripped 6 bases from V and 5 bases from J, with 13 bases between. This CDR3 has 13 residues. Germline CDR1 is MGHDK and CDR2 is SYGVNS. This chain's CDR3 is CASSAHEDTEAFF. In nucleotides, the CDR3 is TGTGCCAGCAGCGCCCATGAGGATACTGAAGCTTTCTTT.

This chain links TRBV4-1 with TRBJ2-7, with a possible D match to TRBD1 (6 bases). This CDR3 has 15 residues. Trimming took off 0 bases at V and 5 bases at J, with 14 bases between the two ends. The germline CDR1 and CDR2 sequences are MGHRA and YSYEKL. This CDR3 is CASSQDRGRSHEQYF. CDR3 DNA sequence: TGCGCCAGCAGCCAAGACAGGGGAAGGTCCCACGAGCAGTACTTC.

The chain is built from TRBV6-1 and TRBJ1-5; D is unresolved. The V end lost 6 bases, the J end lost 0 bases, and 6 bases lay between the germline ends. Per germline, CDR1 MNHNS and CDR2 SASEGT. The CDR3 consists of 13 residues. CDR3 DNA: TGTGCCAGCAGCCCCAATAGCAATCAGCCCCAGCATTTT. This gives the protein CASSPNSNQPQHF.

This clonotype was picked up one time. V gene TRBV5-1 combines with J gene TRBJ2-7, with 9 bases lining up with TRBD1. Germline V gene lookup returns CDR1 SGHRS and CDR2 YFSETQ. The V gene end was trimmed by 4 bases and the J gene end by 2 bases; junction bases not matched to a gene: 4. CDR3 length equals 14 residues. The CDR3 spells CASSTGTGTYEQYF. CDR3 bases: TGCGCCAGCAGCACAGGGACAGGGACCTACGAGCAGTACTTC. The whole variable domain, filled in from reference TRBV5-1 and TRBJ2-7, reads KAGVTQTPRYLIKTRGQQVTLSCSPISGHRSVSWYQQTPGQGLQFLFEYFSETQRNKGNFPGRFSGRQFSNSRSEMNVSTLELGDSALYLCASSTGTGTYEQYFGPGTRLTVT.

The DNA for the CDR3 is TGCGCCAGCGGCCCGGGGACACAGAACACCGGGGAGCTGTTTTTT. It encodes CASGPGTQNTGELFF. The genes are TRBV5-1 and TRBJ2-2; possibly TRBD1 for D (6 bases). V was trimmed by 7 bases and J by 1 base, leaving 14 bases between them. The CDR3 sequence is 15 residues long. Per germline, CDR1 SGHRS and CDR2 YFSETQ.

V usage is TRBV6-5 and J usage is TRBJ1-5; TRBD1 is a possible D gene (5 bases). The V gene lost 6 bases and the J gene lost 4 bases, with 16 bases spanning the gap. The germline CDR1 and CDR2 sequences are MNHEY and SVGAGI. There are 15 residues in the CDR3. The DNA for the CDR3 is TGTGCCAGCAGATCCTCCGGACAAGTAAATCAGCCCCAGCATTTT. Translating it yields CASRSSGQVNQPQHF.

The chain has TRBV30 and TRBJ1-2, with D uncertain. Trimming pared 2 bases from V and 4 bases from J, leaving 8 bases between. This CDR3 contains 12 residues. Germline-derived CDR1 and CDR2 are GTSNPN and SVGIG (reference sequence). CDR3 sequence: CAWSNELYGYTF. The CDR3 DNA follows: TGTGCCTGGAGTAATGAACTCTATGGCTACACCTTC. Full variable domain (missing parts from reference TRBV30 and TRBJ1-2): SQTIHQWPATLVQPVGSPLSLECTVEGTSNPNLYWYRQAAGRGLQLLFYSVGIGQISSEVPQNLSASRPQDRQFILSSKKLLLSDSGFYLCAWSNELYGYTFGSGTRLTVV.

The CDR3 reads CSVEPYQGGERYTF. The CDR3 nucleotides are TGCAGCGTTGAACCGTATCAGGGAGGTGAGCGCTACACCTTC. The chain is built from TRBV29-1 and TRBJ1-2; perhaps TRBD1 as D (5 bases). The germline V gene has CDR1 SQVTM and CDR2 ANQGSEA. V was shortened by 2 bases and J by 9 bases, with 19 bases between the two germline ends. The CDR3 spans 14 residues.

The chain has TRBV14 and TRBJ2-3; D possibly matches TRBD1 or TRBD2 (5 bases each). Trimming shortened V by 4 bases and J by 0 bases, and 20 bases separated the two germline ends. From germline, CDR1 is SGHDN and CDR2 FVKESK. This CDR3 spans 18 amino acids. The CDR3 loop is CASSLSGWDRTSTDTQYF. DNA of the CDR3: TGTGCCAGCAGCCTATCCGGATGGGACCGAACAAGCACAGATACGCAGTATTTT.

The V gene is TRBV7-8, the J gene TRBJ2-7, with D unclear. CDR3 length: 13 residues. Germline V lookup: CDR1 SGHVS, CDR2 FQNEAQ. The V gene lost 5 bases and the J gene lost 0 bases, with 8 bases spanning the gap. The DNA of the CDR3 is TGTGCCAGCAGCACAAGTAGCTCCTACGAGCAGTACTTC. It translates to CASSTSSSYEQYF.

The J gene is TRBJ2-1, the V gene TRBV4-2, with D hard to call. The CDR3 contains 13 residues. V lost 4 bases and J lost 7, with 11 bases in between. Germline V gene lookup returns CDR1 LGHNA and CDR2 YNFKEQ. Written as DNA, the CDR3 is TGTGCCAGCAGCCTGCTTGCGCAAAATGAGCAGTTCTTC. Protein product: CASSLLAQNEQFF.